The 26 T cell receptor beta chains listed next were all sequenced from one sample in a study of CD8+ T cells in alopecia areata. The authors extracted RNA and reverse transcribed it into cDNA as the sequencing template. Assay used: immunoSEQ multiplex PCR; TCRdb lists only in-frame clones, some missing. This table holds more than 200,000 clones, 67% found once. The sequencing used CD4+ T cells sorted from blood, collected at week 0. These receptors all come from a human donor with alopecia areata.

The rearrangement joins TRBV29-1 to TRBJ2-7; no reliable D call. The CDR3 is made up of 13 amino acids. The germline V and J ends were trimmed by 0 bases and 1 base, with 7 bases remaining between them. Germline-derived CDR1 and CDR2 are SQVTM and ANQGSEA. The CDR3 protein is CSVEDNESYEQYF. CDR3 in DNA: TGCAGCGTTGAAGATAATGAGTCCTACGAGCAGTACTTC.

The table lists this clone with a few counts. CDR3 region: CASSPSGGNSYNEQFF. Here the CDR3 DNA reads TGTGCCAGCTCACCAAGCGGGGGCAACTCCTACAATGAGCAGTTCTTC. V is TRBV18 and J is TRBJ2-1; TRBD2 matches 8 bases. The CDR3 loop spans 16 amino acids. Germline-derived CDR1 and CDR2 are KGHSH and LQKENI. J lost 0 bases, V lost 2 bases, and 3 bases had no gene match.

In regard to this clone: Other DNA sequences in this sample translate to the same CDR3. This chain connects TRBV29-1 to TRBJ2-5, with unresolved D. V shed 3 bases and J shed 2 bases, with 7 bases lying between them. Germline V gene lookup returns CDR1 SQVTM and CDR2 ANQGSEA. The CDR3 runs to 12 residues. The CDR3 DNA reads TGCAGCGTTGAGCGGCAGCAAGAGACCCAGTACTTC. It encodes CSVERQQETQYF.

This clone has just a few counts. The chain combines TRBV27 with TRBJ2-3; no clear D. Per germline, CDR1 MNHEY and CDR2 SMNVEV (reference sequence). Trimming stripped 3 bases from V and 6 bases from J, with 10 bases between. This CDR3 is built from 13 residues. The CDR3 nucleotides read TGTGCCAGCAGTTTGGCGCCCCGGGATACGCAGTATTTT. Amino acid sequence: CASSLAPRDTQYF.

The V call is TRBV14, the J call TRBJ2-5, with D possibly matching TRBD2 (6 bases). The germline V and J ends were trimmed by 6 bases and 2 bases, with 10 bases remaining between them. The CDR3 length is 13 residues. Germline assignment: CDR1 SGHDN and CDR2 FVKESK. CDR3 in amino acids: CASSRDWQETQYF. CDR3 coding DNA: TGTGCCAGCAGTCGGGACTGGCAAGAGACCCAGTACTTC.

The chain has TRBV10-3 and TRBJ2-3; 11 positions agree with TRBD1. This CDR3 is 15 amino acids long. From germline, CDR1 is ENHRY and CDR2 SYGVKD. V gave up 6 bases and J gave up 4 bases; unmatched junction bases: 6. Here the CDR3 DNA reads TGTGCCATCAGCCGGGACAGGGGGAGCCCAGATACGCAGTATTTT. Translation gives CAISRDRGSPDTQYF.

The rearrangement uses TRBV25-1 and TRBJ1-3; D unclear. This CDR3 region has 14 residues. Looked up from germline, CDR1 is MGHDK and CDR2 is SYGVNS. Trimming removed 7 bases from V and 0 bases from J, with 10 bases in between. For the CDR3, the DNA is TGTGCCAGCAAGGGCGGGAGCTCTGGAAACACCATATATTTT. Protein sequence: CASKGGSSGNTIYF.

The chain uses TRBV7-9 and TRBJ2-3; 8 bases are a match to TRBD1. The CDR3 runs 13 residues. CDR1 SEHNR and CDR2 FQNEAQ come from the germline V gene (reference sequence). V lost 4 bases and J lost 5; bases outside the gene matches: 2. CDR3 DNA: TGTGCCAGCAGCTCGACAGGGGTAGATACGCAGTATTTT. This codes for CASSSTGVDTQYF.

This clone was seen a handful of times. The CDR3 region is CASSGSSSYEQYF. CDR3 bases: TGTGCCAGCAGCGGTTCGAGCTCCTACGAGCAGTACTTC. The V and J genes are TRBV9 and TRBJ2-7; no firm D call. Germline loops: CDR1 SGDLS, CDR2 YYNGEE. Trimming took 3 bases from V and 0 from J, leaving 7 bases between them. The CDR3 runs to 13 residues. The variable domain in full, completed from reference TRBV9 and TRBJ2-7, reads DSGVTQTPKHLITATGQRVTLRCSPRSGDLSVYWYQQSLDQGLQFLIQYYNGEERAKGNILERFSAQQFPDLHSELNLSSLELGDSALYFCASSGSSSYEQYFGPGTRLTVT.

J is TRBJ2-5 and V is TRBV9; 7 nucleotides align to TRBD2. Germline V lookup: CDR1 SGDLS, CDR2 YYNGEE. The CDR3 sequence is 14 residues long. Germline trimming cut 3 bases from V and 2 bases from J; bases unmatched to any gene: 4. CDR3 sequence reads: CASSAGTTQETQYF. As DNA, the CDR3 is TGTGCCAGCAGCGCTGGGACTACTCAAGAGACCCAGTACTTC.

The CDR3 coding sequence is TGTGCCAGCAGCTCCACGCCTCGTAACTATGGCTACACCTTC. Translating gives CASSSTPRNYGYTF. The chain is built from TRBV11-2 and TRBJ1-2; D is unresolved. CDR1 and CDR2 (germline): SGHAT, FQNNGV. V was clipped by 4 bases and J by 1 base, with 10 bases between them. The CDR3 length is 14 residues.

This clone was seen a few times. The chain employs TRBV4-2 and TRBJ1-1, with no clear D. This CDR3 contains 14 residues. V was pared by 2 bases and J by 5 bases, with 12 bases between. The germline CDR1 and CDR2 sequences are LGHNA and YNFKEQ. This chain's CDR3 is CASSQPSDRTEAFF. The CDR3 DNA sequence: TGTGCCAGCAGCCAACCATCCGATAGGACTGAAGCTTTCTTT.

This clone was recorded once. The J gene is TRBJ2-7, the V gene TRBV7-8, with 9 nucleotides matching TRBD1. Trimming at V came to 5 bases and at J to 7 bases, leaving 12 bases not matched to a gene. The germline V gene has CDR1 SGHVS and CDR2 FQNEAQ. This CDR3 has 15 residues. The CDR3 reads CASSLRDRANIEQYF. Here the CDR3 DNA reads TGTGCCAGCAGCCTCCGGGACAGGGCTAACATTGAGCAGTACTTC. The whole variable domain, remainder taken from reference TRBV7-8 and TRBJ2-7, is GAGVSQSPRYKVAKRGQDVALRCDPISGHVSLFWYQQALGQGPEFLTYFQNEAQLDKSGLPSDRFFAERPEGSVSTLKIQRTQQEDSAVYLCASSLRDRANIEQYFGPGTRLTVT.

The J gene is TRBJ2-3, the V gene TRBV29-1; no clear D gene. The germline V gene encodes CDR1 SQVTM and CDR2 ANQGSEA. Trimming stripped 3 bases from V and 5 bases from J, with 12 bases between. There are 13 residues in the CDR3. The chain's CDR3 is CSVDGSSRDTQYF. CDR3 coding DNA: TGCAGCGTTGATGGTTCCTCTCGAGATACGCAGTATTTT.

The chain has TRBV30 and TRBJ2-6; D is unclear. The CDR3 has 14 residues. CDR1 GTSNPN and CDR2 SVGIG come from the germline V gene (reference sequence). Trimming removed 2 bases at V and 3 bases at J, with 8 bases between. The CDR3 reads CAWSLGFGANVLTF. CDR3 bases: TGTGCCTGGAGTTTAGGATTTGGGGCCAACGTCCTGACTTTC.

This clone was seen a handful of times. This chain joins TRBV11-2 and TRBJ2-1, with TRBD1 identical over 9 bases. CDR3 length: 16 amino acids. V lost 1 base and J lost 9; bases outside the gene matches: 10. Germline V gene sequence: CDR1 SGHAT, CDR2 FQNNGV. The CDR3: CASSLGTGQGSAEQFF. DNA for the CDR3: TGTGCCAGCAGCTTAGGGACGGGACAGGGCTCTGCTGAGCAGTTCTTC.

This clone occurred once. The V call is TRBV30, the J call TRBJ1-6, with D perhaps TRBD1 (5 bases). Deletions cut 4 bases from V and 7 bases from J, with 8 bases between. This CDR3 comprises 12 residues. Germline values: CDR1 GTSNPN, CDR2 SVGIG (reference sequence). CDR3 sequence reads: CAWMGGNSPLHF. DNA of the CDR3: TGTGCCTGGATGGGGGGGAATTCACCCCTCCACTTT.

This clone was observed a few times. This sequence joins TRBV6-5 and TRBJ2-7; maybe TRBD2 (5 bases). This CDR3 is built from 16 residues. Germline CDR1 MNHEY, CDR2 SVGAGI. Between the trimmed V and J ends, which lost 0 bases and 3 bases, there was a span of 15 bases. The CDR3 coding sequence is TGTGCCAGCAGTTACTCAAGCCTCGGACTTCGCTACGAGCAGTACTTC. This codes for CASSYSSLGLRYEQYF.

The V gene is TRBV5-1, the J gene TRBJ1-6; unclear D gene. V was clipped by 4 bases and J by 8 bases, with 13 bases between them. CDR3 length: 14 residues. Germline lookup yields CDR1 SGHRS and CDR2 YFSETQ. CDR3 amino acids: CASSTRIPDSPLHF. The CDR3 DNA reads as TGCGCCAGCAGCACTCGGATACCTGATTCACCCCTCCACTTT.

This chain links TRBV7-8 with TRBJ2-2; 9 bases align to TRBD1. The CDR3 has 16 residues. Germline assignment: CDR1 SGHVS and CDR2 FQNEAQ. Losses at the gene ends were 4 bases for V and 5 bases for J; bases not matched to a gene: 8. CDR3 amino acids: CASSSGDRGYTGELFF. As DNA, the CDR3 is TGTGCCAGCAGCTCCGGTGACAGGGGGTATACCGGGGAGCTGTTTTTT.

The J gene is TRBJ1-6, the V gene TRBV30; D possibly corresponds to TRBD1 (6 bases). This CDR3 has 12 residues. CDR1 GTSNPN and CDR2 SVGIG come from the germline V gene (reference sequence). Trimming removed 5 bases at V and 9 bases at J, with 11 bases between. CDR3 sequence: CAWDRGPSPLHF. DNA of the CDR3: TGTGCCTGGGACCGGGGGCCTTCACCCCTCCACTTT.

The chain uses TRBV15 and TRBJ2-7, with 7 bases aligning to TRBD1. Germline assignment: CDR1 LNHNV and CDR2 YYDKDF (reference sequence). This CDR3 is 14 amino acids long. Unmatched junction bases numbered 10, after V lost 4 bases and J lost 7 bases. In DNA, the CDR3 is TGTGCCACCAGCAACTTAGGGGACAGCCGGGAGCAGTACTTC. It codes for CATSNLGDSREQYF. Full variable domain (remainder filled in from reference TRBV15 and TRBJ2-7): DAMVIQNPRYQVTQFGKPVTLSCSQTLNHNVMYWYQQKSSQAPKLLFHYYDKDFNNEADTPDNFQSRRPNTSFCFLDIRSPGLGDTAMYLCATSNLGDSREQYFGPGTRLTVT.

In its sample, this clone was seen a few times. The rearrangement uses TRBV29-1 and TRBJ1-2; TRBD1 is a possible D gene (5 bases). The length of the CDR3 is 14 residues. Between the trimmed V and J ends, which lost 6 bases and 2 bases, there was a span of 16 bases. Germline V gene data show CDR1 as SQVTM and CDR2 as ANQGSEA. For the CDR3, the DNA is TGCAGCGTGTTGGGGACCTCGTCAAACTATGGCTACACCTTC. This codes for CSVLGTSSNYGYTF.

The chain employs TRBV30 and TRBJ2-3; no reliable D call. This CDR3 is 15 amino acids long. Trimming pared 0 bases from V and 3 bases from J, leaving 13 bases between. The germline V gene has CDR1 GTSNPN and CDR2 SVGIG (reference sequence). This CDR3 reads CAWSVGEPRTDTQYF. CDR3 in DNA: TGTGCCTGGAGTGTAGGAGAACCTCGTACAGATACGCAGTATTTT.

The chain recombines TRBV4-1 with TRBJ2-5; 10 nucleotides agree with TRBD1. This CDR3 has 16 amino acids. V gave up 0 bases and J gave up 5 bases; unmatched junction bases: 6. CDR1 and CDR2 from the germline V gene are MGHRA and YSYEKL. The CDR3 protein is CASSQDRGQGIETQYF. DNA for the CDR3: TGCGCCAGCAGCCAAGACAGGGGACAGGGGATCGAGACCCAGTACTTC.

The chain recombines TRBV29-1 with TRBJ1-2, with TRBD1 matching over 9 bases. Germline V gene data show CDR1 as SQVTM and CDR2 as ANQGSEA. The V and J ends lost 2 bases and 6 bases, in that order; junction bases with no gene match: 7. The CDR3 sequence is 14 residues long. The CDR3 DNA follows: TGCAGCGTTGAATCTCGGGACAGGGCACATGGCTACACCTTC. Translated: CSVESRDRAHGYTF. The full variable domain, in which reference TRBV29-1 and TRBJ1-2 provide the parts outside the CDR3, is SAVISQKPSRDICQRGTSLTIQCQVDSQVTMMFWYRQQPGQSLTLIATANQGSEATYESGFVIDKFPISRPNLTFSTLTVSNMSPEDSSIYLCSVESRDRAHGYTFGSGTRLTVV.